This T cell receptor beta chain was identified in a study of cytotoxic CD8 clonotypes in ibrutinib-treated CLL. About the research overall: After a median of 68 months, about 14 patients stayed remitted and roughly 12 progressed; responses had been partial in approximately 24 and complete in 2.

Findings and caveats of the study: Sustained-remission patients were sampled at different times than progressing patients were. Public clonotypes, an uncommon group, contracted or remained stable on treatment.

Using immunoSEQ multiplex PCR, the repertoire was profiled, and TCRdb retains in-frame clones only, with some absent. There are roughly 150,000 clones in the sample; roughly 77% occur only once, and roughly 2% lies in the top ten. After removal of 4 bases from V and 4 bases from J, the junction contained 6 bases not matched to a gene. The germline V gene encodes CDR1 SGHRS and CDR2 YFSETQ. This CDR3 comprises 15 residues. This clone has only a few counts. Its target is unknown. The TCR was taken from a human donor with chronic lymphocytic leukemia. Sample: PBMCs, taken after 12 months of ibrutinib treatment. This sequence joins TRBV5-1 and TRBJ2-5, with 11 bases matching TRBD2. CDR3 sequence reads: CASSGPGTSGETQYF. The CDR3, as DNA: TGCGCCAGCAGCGGACCCGGGACTAGCGGAGAGACCCAGTACTTC. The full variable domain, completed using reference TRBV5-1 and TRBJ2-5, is KAGVTQTPRYLIKTRGQQVTLSCSPISGHRSVSWYQQTPGQGLQFLFEYFSETQRNKGNFPGRFSGRQFSNSRSEMNVSTLELGDSALYLCASSGPGTSGETQYFGPGTRLLVL.